One T cell receptor (beta chain) is described in this entry. No antigen is known for it. Per-base qualities were not stored, and no clone one base away is much larger. The CDR3 regions of human TCRbeta chains were analyzed by immunosequencing. Processing in the source paper ran as follows. Repertoire TCRs were matched against a reference library of SARS-CoV-2-specific TCRs generated with the MIRA antigen-specificity platform. Breadth meant the fraction of unique TCRs that were SARS-CoV-2-associated, whereas depth meant the fraction of total T cells that were SARS-CoV-2-associated. Each spike-specific TCR was assigned to its reactive spike region and to a CD4 or CD8 class using the MIRA data. Log10-transformed breadth and depth values were compared by one-way ANOVA with Sidak's multiple comparisons tests. TCRdb limited this immuneACCESS table to in-frame rearrangements with V and J called. A share of clones is missing; checked studies link under half to unresolved V genes, and the rest is unexplained. V, J and clone size are those of that table, while D and trimming were read from the DNA. In this sample the table shows over 110,000 clones, 90% to 95% of which occur a single time. 5.1% of the sample lies in the top ten.

This record belongs to a study of T cell responses to AZD1222 COVID-19 vaccine (dated by TCRdb to the early 2020s). General notes on the study: Because spike-specific TCR depth and breadth did not differ between the two schedules, AZD1222 recipients who got a second dose at roughly 4 weeks were pooled with those who got a second dose at roughly 12 weeks. Trial participants were enrolled into age subgroups of 18-55, 56-69 and 70-plus years, which contained about 150, 27 and 61 TCR-sequenced participants, respectively. TCR sequencing covered over 230 trial participants: around 210 given two doses of AZD1222 and about 26 given two doses of MenACWY control vaccine.

Sample time point, as interpreted from the label and publication: baseline before first vaccination. The vaccinee samples were drawn from two UK trials, COV001 and COV002, one of which was a single-blind randomized controlled phase 2/3 trial testing AZD1222 (ChAdOx1 nCoV-19) in healthy adults. For TCRbeta chain sequencing, PBMC samples from trial participants were taken at day 0 and at day 28 after the second dose. On the study overall, not on this receptor specifically: Participants were mostly white British, with more females than males. The authors suggested clonal diversity may have been underestimated. Because no day 14 peak-response samples were available, repertoires were characterized only after the peak T cell response. Epitopes outside the regions mutated in the B.1.351 and B.1.1.7 variants were reportedly recognized by nearly half of the unique spike-specific TCRs. Conclusions about previously exposed vaccinees were limited because only a handful of AZD1222 recipients were SARS-CoV-2 seropositive at baseline. Vaccine-associated CD4 TCRs spanned the whole spike protein, with dominant responses in regions 160-218 and 743-854. After two AZD1222 doses, spike-specific TCR breadth and depth were significantly higher than at day 0 and than in MenACWY recipients. The 56-69-year group was small, and its depth increase did not reach significance, likely because of low power.

The source material was peripheral blood, sampled on day 0 of AZD1222 vaccination. The source is an adult in good health.

The nucleotide sequence is TGCGCCAGCAGCCAGGGACAGGGGGGTGAAAAACTGTTTTTT. Its protein reads: CASSQGQGGEKLFF. The chain links TRBV4-3 with TRBJ1-4, with 11 bases matching TRBD1. The germline V gene supplies CDR1 LGHNA and CDR2 YSLEER. The CDR3 numbers 14 residues from cysteine through phenylalanine. Just CDR3 DNA is preserved here, 42 bases in frame from base 1. Trimming removed 3 bases from V and 7 bases from J; the gene matches leave 1 base unexplained.